These 20 T cell receptor beta chains share one sample of origin, sequenced in a study of neurological immune-mediated disorders. As to time point: longitudinal time-point 2. One entry per CDR3 protein results from TCRdb running MiXCR on the 5' RACE reads. Altogether roughly 98,000 distinct CDR3 sequences are present, approximately 13% being singletons, with the ten largest covering approximately 5%. The sequenced sample consisted of PBMCs. The receptors stem from a female donor with HTLV-1-associated myelopathy (HAM/TSP).

The V call is TRBV6-2 or TRBV6-3, the J call TRBJ2-7; D is uncertain. The V end was cut by 3 bases, the J end by 1 base, with 19 bases between. The CDR3 is 17 amino acids. Germline values: CDR1 MNHEY, CDR2 SVGEGT. The CDR3 loop is CASSYASYPAKSYEQYF. The CDR3 DNA reads TGTGCCAGCAGTTATGCGAGCTACCCCGCAAAGTCCTACGAGCAGTACTTC.

V and J are TRBV7-2 and TRBJ2-5; tentatively, D is TRBD2 (5 bases). The germline gives CDR1 SGHTA, CDR2 FQGNSA. Trimming took off 7 bases at V and 1 base at J, with 19 bases between the two ends. This CDR3 is 16 amino acids long. Here the CDR3 DNA reads TGTGCCAGCAACTTTAGGGCGGGTGGTTCCCAAGAGACCCAGTACTTC. It translates to CASNFRAGGSQETQYF.

This clonotype showed up many times. The chain has TRBV29-1 and TRBJ2-3; 10 nucleotides align to TRBD1. The CDR3 consists of 14 residues. The V gene's germline CDR1 is SQVTM and CDR2 ANQGSEA. V was clipped by 5 bases and J by 1 base; unmatched bases: 3. CDR3: CSVRGTGGTDTQYF. The CDR3 DNA reads as TGCAGCGTTAGGGGGACAGGGGGCACAGATACGCAGTATTTT.

This clonotype was recorded at least ten times. The J gene is TRBJ2-4, the V gene TRBV20-1, with D tentatively TRBD1 (6 bases). The CDR3 consists of 14 residues. The germline CDR1 and CDR2 sequences are DFQATT and SNEGSKA (reference sequence). Trimming removed 1 base from V and 5 bases from J, with 12 bases in between. Here the CDR3 reads CSARVGWGQNIQYF. CDR3 sequence (DNA): TGCAGTGCTAGAGTGGGGTGGGGGCAAAACATTCAGTACTTC.

This clonotype has at least ten counts. DNA for the CDR3: TGTGCCAGCAGTCGGGACAGGGGGCGGCCAGGGGGAAATTCACCCCTCCACTTT. It yields the protein CASSRDRGRPGGNSPLHF. The rearrangement links TRBV6-5 to TRBJ1-6, with 12 bases lining up with TRBD1. Germline loops: CDR1 MNHEY, CDR2 SVGAGI. V was pared by 5 bases and J by 7 bases, with 12 bases of the junction left unmatched. The length of the CDR3 is 18 residues.

In regard to this clonotype: A read error may be the cause here, since a much bigger clone is one base away. This chain uses TRBV5-1 with TRBJ2-3, with TRBD2 identical over 14 bases. The germline V gene encodes CDR1 SGHRS and CDR2 YFSETQ. The CDR3 has 18 amino acids. Trimming took 1 base from V and 11 from J; bases not matched to a gene: 15. Here the CDR3 reads CASSLKIGGLAGGALQYF. The DNA of the CDR3 is TGCGCCAGCAGCTTGAAGATAGGTGGACTAGCGGGGGGCGCTTTGCAGTATTTT.

Ten or more counts support this clonotype. The gene calls are TRBV5-1 and TRBJ2-2; TRBD2 is a possible D gene (6 bases). This CDR3 contains 16 residues. The V gene lost 4 bases and the J gene lost 5 bases, with 18 bases spanning the gap. The germline CDR1 and CDR2 sequences are SGHRS and YFSETQ. The CDR3 DNA is TGCGCCAGCAGCCCGCCCTTGGCAGGGAGGACCGGGGAGCTGTTTTTT. As protein: CASSPPLAGRTGELFF.

This clonotype was detected ten times or more. This chain connects TRBV7-9 to TRBJ1-1; perhaps TRBD1 as D (5 bases). Germline CDR1 and CDR2: SEHNR and FQNEAQ (reference sequence). This CDR3 is built from 14 residues. Trimming stripped 5 bases from V and 4 bases from J, with 14 bases between. Written as DNA, the CDR3 is TGTGCCAGCAGCCGATCCCAGGGAGGCACTGAAGCTTTCTTT. Encoded protein: CASSRSQGGTEAFF.

This clonotype has a handful of counts. CDR3 protein: CSARWLVLGEEQFF. CDR3 DNA sequence: TGCAGTGCTAGATGGCTAGTCCTGGGTGAGGAGCAGTTCTTC. This sequence joins TRBV20-1 and TRBJ2-1; D gene ambiguous. CDR1 and CDR2 from the germline V gene are DFQATT and SNEGSKA (reference sequence). This CDR3 region has 14 residues. V lost 2 bases and J lost 10, with 18 bases in between.

This clonotype occurred a few times. The chain carries TRBV20-1 and TRBJ2-1; 8 bases line up with TRBD2. Germline V lookup: CDR1 DFQATT, CDR2 SNEGSKA (reference sequence). CDR3 length: 14 amino acids. V lost 4 bases, J lost 2 bases, and 4 bases stayed unmatched. The CDR3 DNA is TGCAGTGCTATTCCGGGACTAGCCTACAATGAGCAGTTCTTC. Encoded protein: CSAIPGLAYNEQFF.

The rearrangement links TRBV20-1 to TRBJ2-5; D remains ambiguous. Germline-derived CDR1 and CDR2 are DFQATT and SNEGSKA (reference sequence). This CDR3 region has 14 residues. Trimming shortened V by 1 base and J by 4 bases, and 13 bases separated the two germline ends. CDR3 sequence: CSARGTPGLETQYF. CDR3 sequence (DNA): TGCAGTGCTAGAGGGACCCCCGGTTTAGAGACCCAGTACTTC.

This clonotype occurred many times. The chain couples TRBV5-5 to TRBJ2-2; no clear D gene. Germline CDR1 is SGHKS and CDR2 is YYEKEE (reference sequence). The CDR3 runs 15 residues. V was shortened by 0 bases and J by 2 bases, with 8 bases between the two germline ends. CDR3 sequence reads: CASSLGTENTGELFF. The DNA for the CDR3 is TGTGCCAGCAGCTTGGGGACGGAAAACACCGGGGAGCTGTTTTTT.

This clonotype appeared many times. The chain couples TRBV7-9 to TRBJ2-5, with 11 nucleotides matching TRBD2. Germline V gives CDR1 SEHNR, CDR2 FQNEAQ (reference sequence). Trimming took 4 bases from V and 5 from J; bases not matched to a gene: 6. The CDR3 is 15 amino acids. The CDR3 loop is CASSYLAGGHETQYF. CDR3 coding DNA: TGTGCCAGCAGCTACCTAGCGGGGGGTCACGAGACCCAGTACTTC.

This clonotype occurred many times. V and J are TRBV12-3 or TRBV12-4 and TRBJ1-2; 7 nucleotides line up with TRBD1. The CDR3 has 15 amino acids. Trimming cost V 6 bases and J 3 bases; bases outside gene matches: 10. The CDR3 reads CASRPTGAQDYGYTF. In nucleotides, the CDR3 is TGTGCCAGCAGGCCAACAGGGGCTCAGGACTATGGCTACACCTTC.

This clonotype was counted ten times or more. The rearrangement uses TRBV24-1 and TRBJ2-6, with D hard to call. This CDR3 has 14 amino acids. Germline assignment: CDR1 KGHDR and CDR2 SFDVKD. The V gene lost 4 bases and the J gene lost 4 bases, with 7 bases spanning the gap. The CDR3 nucleotides are TGTGCCACCAGTGACAGGTTAGGGGCCAACGTCCTGACTTTC. Protein: CATSDRLGANVLTF.

There are a few counts of this clonotype. V is TRBV20-1 and J is TRBJ2-1; a weak D match, TRBD2 (7 bases). V lost 0 bases and J 1 base, leaving 13 bases between the germline ends. The CDR3 is made up of 16 amino acids. Germline-derived CDR1 and CDR2 are DFQATT and SNEGSKA (reference sequence). This CDR3 reads CSARDLRGGSYNEQFF. Here the CDR3 DNA reads TGCAGTGCTAGAGATCTGAGGGGGGGATCCTACAATGAGCAGTTCTTC.

This clonotype appeared many times. V usage is TRBV28 and J usage is TRBJ1-6, with 9 bases matching TRBD1. Trimming took 7 bases from V and 9 from J; bases not matched to a gene: 7. Per the germline V gene, CDR1 is MDHEN and CDR2 is SYDVKM. The CDR3 is made up of 14 amino acids. In DNA form, the CDR3 reads TGTGCCAGCAAGAATCGGGACAGGGCTTCACCCCTCCACTTT. Amino acid sequence: CASKNRDRASPLHF.

This clonotype has just a few counts. The chain joins TRBV27 to TRBJ1-1; 7 nucleotides agree with TRBD1. Trimming cost V 3 bases and J 1 base; bases outside gene matches: 5. The CDR3 consists of 15 residues. Germline lookup yields CDR1 MNHEY and CDR2 SMNVEV (reference sequence). The CDR3 DNA reads as TGTGCCAGCAGTTTTGGCTGGACAGGGAACACTGAAGCTTTCTTT. Protein: CASSFGWTGNTEAFF.

This clonotype was detected a few times. The J gene is TRBJ1-1, the V gene TRBV2, with 7 bases that match TRBD1. The J segment lost 2 bases and the V segment lost 5 bases, leaving 2 bases of the junction unmatched. This CDR3 has 13 amino acids. Germline CDR1 SNHLY, CDR2 FYNNEI. Written as DNA, the CDR3 is TGTGCCAGCAGTAACAGGGGAAACACTGAAGCTTTCTTT. Translating it yields CASSNRGNTEAFF.

This clonotype was counted many times. J is TRBJ2-5 and V is TRBV9; the D is unclear. Germline CDR1 is SGDLS and CDR2 is YYNGEE. The V and J ends lost 4 bases and 5 bases respectively, with 18 bases between them. The CDR3 sequence is 15 residues long. The DNA of the CDR3 is TGTGCCAGCAGCCCGCAGAAGATTCCCTGGGAGACCCAGTACTTC. Amino acid sequence: CASSPQKIPWETQYF.